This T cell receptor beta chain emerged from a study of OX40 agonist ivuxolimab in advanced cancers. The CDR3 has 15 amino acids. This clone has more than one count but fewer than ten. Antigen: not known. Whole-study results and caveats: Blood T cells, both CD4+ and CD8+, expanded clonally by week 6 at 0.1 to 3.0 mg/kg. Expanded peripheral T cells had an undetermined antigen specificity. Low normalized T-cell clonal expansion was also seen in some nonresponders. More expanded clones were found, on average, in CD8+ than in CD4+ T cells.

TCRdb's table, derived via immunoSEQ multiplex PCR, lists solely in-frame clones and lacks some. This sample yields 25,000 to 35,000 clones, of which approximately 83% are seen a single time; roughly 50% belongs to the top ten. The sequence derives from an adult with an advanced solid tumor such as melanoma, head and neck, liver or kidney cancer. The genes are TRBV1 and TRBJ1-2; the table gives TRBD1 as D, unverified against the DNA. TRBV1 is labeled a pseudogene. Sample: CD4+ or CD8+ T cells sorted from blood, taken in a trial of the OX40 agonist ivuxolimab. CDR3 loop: CTSGLLDRRNYGYTF. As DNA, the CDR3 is TGCACCAGCGGTTTATTGGACAGACGGAACTATGGCTACACCTTC.